These 18 T cell receptor beta chains share one sample of origin, sequenced in a study of OX40 agonist ivuxolimab in advanced cancers. Assay used: immunoSEQ multiplex PCR; TCRdb lists only in-frame clones, some missing. The sample records roughly 57,000 clones, roughly 87% being singletons. The sequences come from CD4+ or CD8+ T cells sorted from blood, collected in a trial of the OX40 agonist ivuxolimab. All receptors come from an adult with an advanced solid tumor such as melanoma, head and neck, liver or kidney cancer.

The chain recombines TRBV6-1 with TRBJ2-2, with D possibly called TRBD1 or TRBD2 (6 bases each). Germline CDR1 reads MNHNS; CDR2 reads SASEGT. The CDR3 totals 15 residues. Trimming stripped 6 bases from V and 3 bases from J, with 14 bases between. The CDR3, as DNA: TGTGCCAGCAGGGAGGGACACTCTTACACCGGGGAGCTGTTTTTT. This gives the protein CASREGHSYTGELFF.

The chain is built from TRBV7-2 and TRBJ2-1, with TRBD2 matching 14 bases. The CDR3 is 16 amino acids. With V trimmed by 1 base and J by 8 bases, 4 bases remained unmatched. Germline CDR1 and CDR2: SGHTA and FQGNSA. In nucleotides, the CDR3 is TGTGCCAGCAGCTTAGGGACTAGCGGGAGGATCTATGAGCAGTTCTTC. Translating it yields CASSLGTSGRIYEQFF. The whole variable domain, remainder taken from reference TRBV7-2 and TRBJ2-1, is GAGVSQSPSNKVTEKGKDVELRCDPISGHTALYWYRQSLGQGLEFLIYFQGNSAPDKSGLPSDRFSAERTGGSVSTLTIQRTQQEDSAVYLCASSLGTSGRIYEQFFGPGTRLTVL.

This chain connects TRBV19 to TRBJ2-1; D unresolved. Germline-derived CDR1 and CDR2 are LNHDA and SQIVND (reference sequence). The CDR3 is made up of 14 amino acids. V gave up 5 bases and J gave up 6 bases, with 14 bases separating them. The CDR3 loop is CASSHSDTPNEQFF. The CDR3 DNA sequence: TGTGCCAGTAGTCACTCCGATACACCCAATGAGCAGTTCTTC.

The CDR3 sequence is CASSLYNEQFF. DNA of the CDR3: TGTGCCAGCAGCCTATACAATGAGCAGTTCTTC. J is TRBJ2-1 and V is TRBV6-6; no clear D. Looked up from germline, CDR1 is MNHNY and CDR2 is SVGAGI (reference sequence). The V end was cut by 6 bases, the J end by 4 bases, with 4 bases between. CDR3 length: 11 residues.

The chain carries TRBV18 and TRBJ2-7, with D tentatively TRBD2 (6 bases). The CDR3 consists of 15 residues. Trimming removed 0 bases at V and 0 bases at J, with 9 bases between. Germline lookup yields CDR1 KGHSH and CDR2 LQKENI. The CDR3 nucleotides read TGTGCCAGCTCACCACCTAGCGGAGCCTCCTACGAGCAGTACTTC. It encodes CASSPPSGASYEQYF.

The genes are TRBV28 and TRBJ1-2; 7 positions match TRBD1. V trimming: 6 bases; J trimming: 1 base; junction bases outside the gene matches: 5. CDR1 and CDR2 from the germline V gene are MDHEN and SYDVKM. The CDR3 has 14 residues. The CDR3 DNA is TGTGCCAGCAGAGGGGGACAGCTTAACTATGGCTACACCTTC. Its protein is CASRGGQLNYGYTF.

This chain links TRBV7-8 with TRBJ1-4; D is uncertain. V was trimmed by 1 base and J by 4 bases, leaving 10 bases between them. CDR1 and CDR2 (germline): SGHVS, FQNEAQ. The CDR3 contains 15 residues. The CDR3 coding sequence is TGTGCCAGCAGCTTAGAGGTCCTGATTAATGAAAAACTGTTTTTT. Translation gives CASSLEVLINEKLFF.

V usage is TRBV28 and J usage is TRBJ1-1; D uncertain. Germline V gene data show CDR1 as MDHEN and CDR2 as SYDVKM. The ends were cut back, 7 bases at V and 7 bases at J, with 10 bases in the middle. This CDR3 spans 11 amino acids. CDR3: CASNPGDEAFF. The CDR3 bases are TGTGCCAGCAATCCTGGGGATGAAGCTTTCTTT.

The count of this clone is one. This chain connects TRBV10-2 to TRBJ1-1; D not certain. The CDR3 has 13 residues. The germline V gene encodes CDR1 WSHSY and CDR2 SAAADI. Trimming removed 6 bases at V and 4 bases at J, with 12 bases between. Written as DNA, the CDR3 is TGCGCCAGCAGGTTTCAGAGGACCACTGAAGCTTTCTTT. Translating gives CASRFQRTTEAFF.

The genes are TRBV29-1 and TRBJ2-3; D is tentatively TRBD1 or TRBD2 (5 bases each). Per germline, CDR1 SQVTM and CDR2 ANQGSEA. This CDR3 has 12 amino acids. V was pared by 8 bases and J by 6 bases, with 15 bases between. For the CDR3, the DNA is TGCAGCAACCGGGACGGCAGGGATACGCAGTATTTT. This gives the protein CSNRDGRDTQYF.

This sequence joins TRBV6-5 and TRBJ1-2; D is possibly TRBD1 (5 bases). Trimming removed 8 bases at V and 3 bases at J, with 10 bases between. The germline V gene has CDR1 MNHEY and CDR2 SVGAGI. CDR3 length: 12 amino acids. CDR3 loop: CASRDGYYGYTF. The CDR3, as DNA: TGTGCCAGCCGGGACGGTTACTATGGCTACACCTTC.

A few counts support this clone. V is TRBV7-9 and J is TRBJ2-1; no clear D gene. Looked up from germline, CDR1 is SEHNR and CDR2 is FQNEAQ (reference sequence). V was clipped by 1 base and J by 7 bases, with 8 bases between them. The CDR3 consists of 13 residues. The DNA of the CDR3 is TGTGCCAGCAGCTTAGAAGGGTTAAATGAGCAGTTCTTC. Encoded protein: CASSLEGLNEQFF. Full variable domain (missing parts from reference TRBV7-9 and TRBJ2-1): DTGVSQNPRHKITKRGQNVTFRCDPISEHNRLYWYRQTLGQGPEFLTYFQNEAQLEKSRLLSDRFSAERPKGSFSTLEIQRTEQGDSAMYLCASSLEGLNEQFFGPGTRLTVL.

This chain joins TRBV5-6 and TRBJ2-1; a possible D gene is TRBD1 (6 bases). Germline assignment: CDR1 SGHDT and CDR2 YYEEEE. This CDR3 comprises 11 residues. V gave up 5 bases and J gave up 7 bases, with 7 bases separating them. This CDR3 is CASRQGNEQFF. The CDR3 nucleotides are TGTGCCAGCAGACAGGGAAATGAGCAGTTCTTC.

The genes are TRBV6-6 and TRBJ2-2; 11 positions match TRBD1. Germline trimming cut 6 bases from V and 7 bases from J; bases unmatched to any gene: 7. The germline V gene encodes CDR1 MNHNY and CDR2 SVGAGI (reference sequence). The CDR3 is 15 residues long. The CDR3 coding sequence is TGTGCCAGCAGACAAGGACAGGGGGCTAGCGGGGAGCTGTTTTTT. It is translated as CASRQGQGASGELFF.

This chain's CDR3 is CASSGGLVDFYNEQFF. In DNA form, the CDR3 reads TGCGCCAGCAGCGGAGGACTGGTTGATTTTTACAATGAGCAGTTCTTC. The V gene is TRBV5-1, the J gene TRBJ2-1; possible D gene TRBD2, 5 bases. This CDR3 comprises 16 residues. Germline V lookup: CDR1 SGHRS, CDR2 YFSETQ. Trimming stripped 4 bases from V and 4 bases from J, with 18 bases between.

The chain carries TRBV4-1 and TRBJ2-5; no clear D. Per the germline V gene, CDR1 is MGHRA and CDR2 is YSYEKL. CDR3 length: 13 residues. V was cut by 0 bases and J by 11 bases, with 13 bases left in between. In nucleotides, the CDR3 is TGCGCCAGCAGCCAAGATTGGGTAGGAGAGCAGTACTTC. Translating it yields CASSQDWVGEQYF.

The V call is TRBV6-6, the J call TRBJ1-1; D is uncertain. The CDR3 totals 13 residues. With 0 bases removed from V and 1 base from J, the gap between germline ends came to 3 bases. Germline CDR1 reads MNHNY; CDR2 reads SVGAGI (reference sequence). As DNA, the CDR3 is TGTGCCAGCAGTTACTCAGAGAACACTGAAGCTTTCTTT. It encodes CASSYSENTEAFF.

J is TRBJ1-2 and V is TRBV9; the D is unclear. Per the germline V gene, CDR1 is SGDLS and CDR2 is YYNGEE. The germline V and J ends were trimmed by 6 bases and 1 base, with 13 bases remaining between them. The CDR3 totals 14 residues. CDR3 sequence: CASTGVPYNYGYTF. In DNA form, the CDR3 reads TGTGCCAGCACCGGAGTACCTTATAACTATGGCTACACCTTC.